This is a list of T cell receptor beta chains from one sample in a study of post-analysis software for immune sequencing data. TCRdb passed the PCR reads through MiXCR, listing each CDR3 protein once. The sample has around 400,000 distinct CDR3 sequences, around 33% seen once. The sequenced sample consisted of blood. Every receptor here comes from a girl aged 5-17 years with multiple sclerosis. The CDR3 runs from the conserved cysteine through the conserved F or W. The order of the fields is J gene, D gene, clone size, V gene, CDR3 DNA, CDR3 protein. The D gene is left open where the match is weak. Size is stated for part of the rows, as once, few or many counts, or as a class when the clone is expanded.

j_gene: TRBJ2-3; d_gene: TRBD1; abundance: .; v_gene: TRBV12-3/TRBV12-4; CDR3nt: TGTGCCAGCAGCCTGGACAGGGATACAGATGCGCAGTATTTT; CDR3aa: CASSLDRDTDAQYF
j_gene: TRBJ1-1; d_gene: TRBD1; abundance: .; v_gene: TRBV5-1; CDR3nt: TGCGCCAGCAGAAGGGACAGTATGAACACTGAAGCTTTCTTT; CDR3aa: CASRRDSMNTEAFF
j_gene: TRBJ1-2; d_gene: TRBD1; abundance: few; v_gene: TRBV7-9; CDR3nt: TGTGCCAGCAGCTTGTCCTCCGACAGGGGGAACGGCTACACCTTC; CDR3aa: CASSLSSDRGNGYTF
j_gene: TRBJ2-7; d_gene: TRBD2; abundance: .; v_gene: TRBV6-1; CDR3nt: TGTGCCAGCAGCCCTAGACTAGCGCGGAGGAGCTCTTACGAGCAGTACTTC; CDR3aa: CASSPRLARRSSYEQYF
j_gene: TRBJ2-1; d_gene: .; abundance: few; v_gene: TRBV28; CDR3nt: TGTGCCAGCAGCTTAACCCCCCTCGCCAATGAGCAGTTCTTC; CDR3aa: CASSLTPLANEQFF
j_gene: TRBJ2-5; d_gene: .; abundance: few; v_gene: TRBV18; CDR3nt: TGTGCCAGCGCCGTAGGCGTTCAAGAGACCCAGTACTTC; CDR3aa: CASAVGVQETQYF
j_gene: TRBJ2-1; d_gene: .; abundance: .; v_gene: TRBV6-6; CDR3nt: TGTGTCAGCCACGGGCCCGACTCCTACAATGAGCAGTTCTTC; CDR3aa: CVSHGPDSYNEQFF
j_gene: TRBJ1-1; d_gene: .; abundance: .; v_gene: TRBV20-1; CDR3nt: TGCAGTGCTAGCGGGGGATCTAACACTGAAGCTTTCTTT; CDR3aa: CSASGGSNTEAFF
j_gene: TRBJ2-7; d_gene: TRBD1; abundance: few; v_gene: TRBV29-1; CDR3nt: TGCAGCGAGAGAACAGGGGTAACGCTCCACGAGCAGTACTTC; CDR3aa: CSERTGVTLHEQYF
j_gene: TRBJ2-7; d_gene: .; abundance: .; v_gene: TRBV5-1; CDR3nt: TGCGCCAGCGGGTACAGGGACGAGCAGTACTTC; CDR3aa: CASGYRDEQYF
j_gene: TRBJ2-5; d_gene: .; abundance: few; v_gene: TRBV7-9; CDR3nt: TGTGCCAGCAGCCCGGACTCGATTTGGGAGACCCAGTACTTC; CDR3aa: CASSPDSIWETQYF
j_gene: TRBJ2-5; d_gene: TRBD2; abundance: .; v_gene: TRBV27; CDR3nt: TGTGCCAGCAGTTTTCTCCCCCTGGGGGGAGGGCAGTACTTC; CDR3aa: CASSFLPLGGGQYF
j_gene: TRBJ1-6; d_gene: TRBD1; abundance: few; v_gene: TRBV7-8; CDR3nt: TGTGCCAGCAGCTCACGGACAGGACAAAATTCACCCCTCCACTTT; CDR3aa: CASSSRTGQNSPLHF
j_gene: TRBJ2-3; d_gene: .; abundance: few; v_gene: TRBV5-1; CDR3nt: TGCGCCTCCCGCGAAGGGGGGTACTACACAGATACGCAGTATTTT; CDR3aa: CASREGGYYTDTQYF